Reported below is one T cell receptor (beta chain). Its antigen is unknown. No base qualities exist here, and no much larger clone lies one base off it. This sample is part of a study of T cell changes during pregnancy in multiple sclerosis (dated by TCRdb to between 2018 and 2020). About the study as a whole: Changes in the T cell repertoire over the course of pregnancy were examined in this study in women with multiple sclerosis.

From the cysteine through the phenylalanine, the CDR3 covers 20 amino acids. The only DNA kept is the CDR3, 60 bases in frame from the first base. Library generation was performed with the immunoSEQ multiplex PCR assay. TCRdb obtained this table from immuneACCESS and retained in-frame rearrangements with V and J assigned. These tables miss some clones; where compared with another copy, unresolved V genes account for less than half of the shortfall, and the remainder is unexplained. A total of just under 65,000 clones appear in this sample, around 96% of them only once. In total, the top ten clones hold over 2% of the sample.

Sequenced here: CD8+ T cells from peripheral blood mononuclear cells, sampled after pregnancy. The TCR sequence derives from a female donor with multiple sclerosis, enrolled in a pregnancy study. The rearrangement joined TRBV21-1 to TRBJ2-7; TRBD2 was called by the table and not checked on the DNA. TRBV21-1 is given as a pseudogene. In nucleotide form, the sequence is TGTGCCAGCAGCAAAGTTCAAACCGGGACTAGCGGGAGTTGCGCCTACGAGCAGTACTTC. Translated, this gives CASSKVQTGTSGSCAYEQYF.